These 18 T cell receptor beta chains share one sample of origin, sequenced in a study of blood T cell repertoires in COVID-19. The method was immunoSEQ multiplex PCR; TCRdb's version includes in-frame clones alone and lacks a portion of them. Here the sample spans more than 150,000 clones, under 90% being singletons. Sequencing input: peripheral blood. The receptors derive from a human donor in a cohort sampled during active COVID-19.

The chain employs TRBV9 and TRBJ2-3; TRBD2 matches at 7 bases. The CDR3 is 13 residues long. The ends lost 3 bases at V and 5 bases at J; junction bases unmatched: 3. CDR1 is SGDLS and CDR2 is YYNGEE in the germline V gene. The CDR3 DNA sequence: TGTGCCAGCAGCGGGTGGGGGGGAGATACGCAGTATTTT. Its translation: CASSGWGGDTQYF.

The table lists this clone with a count of one. This chain joins TRBV27 and TRBJ2-1, with 9 bases matching TRBD1. Germline assignment: CDR1 MNHEY and CDR2 SMNVEV (reference sequence). The CDR3 is made up of 18 amino acids. V trimming: 3 bases; J trimming: 7 bases; junction bases outside the gene matches: 16. The CDR3 spells CASSFTPVRTGARNEQFF. As DNA, the CDR3 is TGTGCCAGCAGTTTTACCCCCGTACGGACAGGGGCTCGGAATGAGCAGTTCTTC.

The CDR3: CASSPGQSTDTQYF. The CDR3 coding sequence is TGTGCCAGCAGCCCCGGACAGAGCACAGATACGCAGTATTTT. This chain joins TRBV6-5 and TRBJ2-3; a possible D gene is TRBD1 (6 bases). CDR1 is MNHEY, CDR2 SVGAGI, per germline. The length of the CDR3 is 14 residues. V was pared by 6 bases and J by 0 bases, with 10 bases between.

The V gene is TRBV7-9, the J gene TRBJ2-7; 7 positions match TRBD1. The germline V gene has CDR1 SEHNR and CDR2 FQNEAQ (reference sequence). The junction had 4 bases not matched to a gene; V was cut back by 4 bases and J by 1 base. The CDR3 runs to 14 residues. The CDR3 nucleotides are TGTGCCAGCAGCTCCGGGACAGCATCCTACGAGCAGTACTTC. This gives the protein CASSSGTASYEQYF.

The chain links TRBV9 to TRBJ1-3; perhaps TRBD1 as D (5 bases). Germline V gene lookup returns CDR1 SGDLS and CDR2 YYNGEE. The CDR3 has 15 residues. The germline V and J ends were trimmed by 3 bases and 0 bases, with 10 bases remaining between them. As DNA, the CDR3 is TGTGCCAGCAGCGGAGACAGTTACTCTGGAAACACCATATATTTT. Translated, it gives CASSGDSYSGNTIYF.

The sample holds a few counts of this clone. The V and J genes are TRBV5-1 and TRBJ1-1; TRBD1 matches at 7 bases. V was clipped by 2 bases and J by 3 bases; unmatched bases: 1. CDR1 and CDR2 (germline): SGHRS, YFSETQ. The CDR3 sequence is 13 residues long. Written as DNA, the CDR3 is TGCGCCAGCAGCTTTCAGGGGGACACTGAAGCTTTCTTT. It translates to CASSFQGDTEAFF.

The chain recombines TRBV27 with TRBJ2-7; possibly TRBD1 for D (7 bases). This CDR3 comprises 13 residues. In germline, CDR1 is MNHEY, CDR2 SMNVEV (reference sequence). V lost 6 bases and J 3 bases, leaving 12 bases between the germline ends. CDR3 DNA: TGTGCCAGCAGGCGGGACAGTGACTACGAGCAGTACTTC. Amino acid sequence: CASRRDSDYEQYF.

This clone is a singleton in its sample. The rearrangement joins TRBV4-1 to TRBJ1-5, with 7 bases identical to TRBD1. V lost 3 bases to trimming and J lost 4 bases; unmatched junction nucleotides: 3. Germline CDR1 is MGHRA and CDR2 is YSYEKL. The CDR3 length is 14 residues. This CDR3 reads CASSQGTENQPQHF. In DNA form, the CDR3 reads TGCGCCAGCAGCCAGGGGACAGAGAATCAGCCCCAGCATTTT.

This sequence joins TRBV29-1 and TRBJ1-1, with D hard to call. The CDR3 length is 12 residues. Trimming stripped 5 bases from V and 3 bases from J, with 10 bases between. The germline V gene has CDR1 SQVTM and CDR2 ANQGSEA. The CDR3, as DNA: TGCAGCGTTTTTGGACTTCACACTGAAGCTTTCTTT. Protein: CSVFGLHTEAFF.

The J gene is TRBJ2-5, the V gene TRBV5-1; D possibly corresponds to TRBD2 (6 bases). The DNA matches TRBJ2-7 better at its end, which makes the J call doubtful. The CDR3 runs 13 residues. Germline V gene lookup returns CDR1 SGHRS and CDR2 YFSETQ. In DNA form, the CDR3 reads TGCGCCAGCAGCCCCGGGGGATTAGTCGAGCAGTACTTC. Translating gives CASSPGGLVEQYF.

The rearrangement links TRBV10-3 to TRBJ1-1; D possibly corresponds to TRBD1 (5 bases). CDR3 size: 14 residues. Trimming shortened V by 7 bases and J by 2 bases, and 14 bases separated the two germline ends. The germline V gene encodes CDR1 ENHRY and CDR2 SYGVKD. For the CDR3, the DNA is TGTGCCATCAAGGCAGGGAAGGAAAACACTGAAGCTTTCTTT. It is translated as CAIKAGKENTEAFF.

This clone appeared a single time. The genes are TRBV6-6 and TRBJ1-1; 8 bases agree with TRBD1. CDR1 is MNHNY, CDR2 SVGAGI, per germline (reference sequence). The CDR3 runs 15 residues. V gave up 6 bases and J gave up 0 bases; unmatched junction bases: 6. The DNA for the CDR3 is TGTGCCAGCAGGAAGGACAGGGCATTGAACACTGAAGCTTTCTTT. Protein product: CASRKDRALNTEAFF.

As DNA, the CDR3 is TGTGCCAGCAGTGTCTCCTCGGGGGGGAGCGGGGAGCAAAGCACAGATACGCAGTATTTT. Protein: CASSVSSGGSGEQSTDTQYF. V usage is TRBV2 and J usage is TRBJ2-3; 8 bases are a match to TRBD2. Germline V gives CDR1 SNHLY, CDR2 FYNNEI. The CDR3 consists of 20 residues. J gave up 0 bases and V 4 bases, and 18 bases lay outside the gene matches.

V usage is TRBV25-1 and J usage is TRBJ1-2, with D possibly matching TRBD1 (5 bases). Trimming shortened V by 4 bases and J by 3 bases, and 12 bases separated the two germline ends. Per germline, CDR1 MGHDK and CDR2 SYGVNS. The CDR3 has 14 amino acids. In DNA form, the CDR3 reads TGTGCCAGCAGTGGGGGGGAAGCGGACTATGGCTACACCTTC. This gives the protein CASSGGEADYGYTF.

The chain joins TRBV3-1 (or the pseudogene TRBV3-2) to TRBJ2-1; TRBD1 matches at 8 bases. The V segment lost 1 base and the J segment 2 bases; nucleotides outside the gene matches: 4. CDR1 and CDR2 from the germline V gene are LGHDT and YNNKEL (reference sequence). The CDR3 has 16 amino acids. CDR3 nucleotide sequence: TGTGCCAGCAGCCAAGGACAGGGGCTAACCTACAATGAGCAGTTCTTC. Its protein product is CASSQGQGLTYNEQFF.

CDR3 DNA sequence: TGTGCCAGCAGCCCTCCGGAGGGGCCGAACACCGGGGAGCTGTTTTTT. Translating gives CASSPPEGPNTGELFF. V and J are TRBV9 and TRBJ2-2, with D tentatively TRBD2 (6 bases). The CDR3 consists of 16 residues. Trimming left V 4 bases short and J 0 bases short, with 13 bases between. Germline loops: CDR1 SGDLS, CDR2 YYNGEE.

The gene calls are TRBV19 and TRBJ1-5; 10 nucleotides agree with TRBD1. The CDR3 has 15 amino acids. The germline V gene has CDR1 LNHDA and CDR2 SQIVND (reference sequence). J lost 6 bases, V lost 4 bases, and 6 bases had no gene match. The DNA of the CDR3 is TGTGCCAGTAGTACCCTTGACAGGGGGCCTCAGCCCCAGCATTTT. Protein product: CASSTLDRGPQPQHF. The full variable domain, its missing parts supplied by reference TRBV19 and TRBJ1-5, is DGGITQSPKYLFRKEGQNVTLSCEQNLNHDAMYWYRQDPGQGLRLIYYSQIVNDFQKGDIAEGYSVSREKKESFPLTVTSAQKNPTAFYLCASSTLDRGPQPQHFGDGTRLSIL.

This chain joins TRBV20-1 and TRBJ1-2; no firm D call. V lost 5 bases and J lost 6, with 4 bases in between. Germline V lookup: CDR1 DFQATT, CDR2 SNEGSKA (reference sequence). There are 9 residues in the CDR3. This CDR3 is CSAPNGYTF. For the CDR3, the DNA is TGCAGTGCTCCTAATGGCTACACCTTC.